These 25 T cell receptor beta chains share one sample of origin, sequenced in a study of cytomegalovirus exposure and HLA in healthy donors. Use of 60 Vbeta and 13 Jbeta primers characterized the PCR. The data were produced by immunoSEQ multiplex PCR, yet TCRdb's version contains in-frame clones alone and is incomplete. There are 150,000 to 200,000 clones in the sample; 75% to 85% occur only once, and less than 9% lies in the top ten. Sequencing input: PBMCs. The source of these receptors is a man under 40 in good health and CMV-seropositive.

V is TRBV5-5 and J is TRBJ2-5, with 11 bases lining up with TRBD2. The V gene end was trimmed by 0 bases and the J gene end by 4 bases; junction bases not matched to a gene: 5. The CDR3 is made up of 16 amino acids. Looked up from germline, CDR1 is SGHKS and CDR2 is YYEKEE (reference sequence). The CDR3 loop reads CASSLGLAGNGETQYF. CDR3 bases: TGTGCCAGCAGCTTGGGACTAGCGGGGAATGGAGAGACCCAGTACTTC.

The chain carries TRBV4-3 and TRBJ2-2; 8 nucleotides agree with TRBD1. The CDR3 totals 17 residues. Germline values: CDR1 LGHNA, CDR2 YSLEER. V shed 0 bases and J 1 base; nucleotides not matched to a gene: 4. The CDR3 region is CASSQDLGTGNTGELFF. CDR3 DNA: TGCGCCAGCAGCCAAGATCTTGGGACAGGGAACACCGGGGAGCTGTTTTTT.

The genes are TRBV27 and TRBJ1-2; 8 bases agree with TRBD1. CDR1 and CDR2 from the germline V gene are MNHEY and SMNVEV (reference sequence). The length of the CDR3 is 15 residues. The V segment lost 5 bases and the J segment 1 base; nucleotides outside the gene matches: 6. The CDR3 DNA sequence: TGTGCCAGCAGTCCTCGGACAGGGCTTAACTATGGCTACACCTTC. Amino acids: CASSPRTGLNYGYTF.

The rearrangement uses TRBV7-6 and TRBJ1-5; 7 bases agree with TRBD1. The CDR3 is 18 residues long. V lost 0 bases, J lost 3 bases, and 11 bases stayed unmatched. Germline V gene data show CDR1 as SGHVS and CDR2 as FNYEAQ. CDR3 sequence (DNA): TGTGCCAGCAGCTTAGCGCTTAGAGGGGGCGGATTCAATCAGCCCCAGCATTTT. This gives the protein CASSLALRGGGFNQPQHF. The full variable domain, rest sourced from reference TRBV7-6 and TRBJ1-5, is GAGVSQSPRYKVTKRGQDVALRCDPISGHVSLYWYRQALGQGPEFLTYFNYEAQQDKSGLPNDRFSAERPEGSISTLTIQRTEQRDSAMYRCASSLALRGGGFNQPQHFGDGTRLSIL.

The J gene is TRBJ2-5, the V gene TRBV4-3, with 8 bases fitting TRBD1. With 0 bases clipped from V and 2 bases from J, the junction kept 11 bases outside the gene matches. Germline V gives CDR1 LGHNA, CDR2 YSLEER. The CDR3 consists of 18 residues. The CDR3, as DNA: TGCGCCAGCAGCCAAGATCATAGGGCAGGGGGCATACAAGAGACCCAGTACTTC. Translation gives CASSQDHRAGGIQETQYF.

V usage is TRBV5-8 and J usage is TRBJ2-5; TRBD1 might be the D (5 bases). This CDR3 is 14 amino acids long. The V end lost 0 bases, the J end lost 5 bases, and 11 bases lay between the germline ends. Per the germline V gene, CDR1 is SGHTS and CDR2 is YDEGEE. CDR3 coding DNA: TGTGCCAGCAGCTTGGAACAGGCGAGGGAGACCCAGTACTTC. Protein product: CASSLEQARETQYF. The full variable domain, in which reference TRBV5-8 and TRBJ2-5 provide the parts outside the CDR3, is EAGVTQSPTHLIKTRGQQATLRCSPISGHTSVYWYQQALGLGLQFLLWYDEGEERNRGNFPPRFSGRQFPNYSSELNVNALELEDSALYLCASSLEQARETQYFGPGTRLLVL.

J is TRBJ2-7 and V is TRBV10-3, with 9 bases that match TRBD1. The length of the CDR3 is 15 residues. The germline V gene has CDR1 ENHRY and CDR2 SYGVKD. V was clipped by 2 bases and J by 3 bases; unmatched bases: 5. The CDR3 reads CAISEPNRGLYEQYF. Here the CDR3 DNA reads TGTGCCATCAGTGAGCCGAACAGGGGGCTCTACGAGCAGTACTTC.

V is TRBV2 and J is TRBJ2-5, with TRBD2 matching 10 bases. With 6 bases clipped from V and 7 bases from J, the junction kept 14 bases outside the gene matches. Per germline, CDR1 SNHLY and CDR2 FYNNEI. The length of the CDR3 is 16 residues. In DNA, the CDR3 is TGTGCCAGCAGAGCCAGAAGCGGGAGGGGATTGGGGACCCAGTACTTC. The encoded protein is CASRARSGRGLGTQYF.

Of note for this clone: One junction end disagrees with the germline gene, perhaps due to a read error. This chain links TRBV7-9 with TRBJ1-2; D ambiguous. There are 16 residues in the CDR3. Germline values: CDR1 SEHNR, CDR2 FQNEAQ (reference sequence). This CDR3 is CSSSLAELDRVYGYTF. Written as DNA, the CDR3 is TGTTCCAGCAGCTTAGCGGAGCTGGATCGAGTTTATGGCTACACCTTC.

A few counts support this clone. The CDR3 DNA is TGCGCCAGCAGCTGCGAGGAACTAGCGCGGTGTGGTGAGCAGTACTTC. Translated, it gives CASSCEELARCGEQYF. The chain combines TRBV5-1 with TRBJ2-7, with 7 positions matching TRBD2. With 3 bases clipped from V and 7 bases from J, the junction kept 16 bases outside the gene matches. The CDR3 has 16 amino acids. Germline CDR1 SGHRS, CDR2 YFSETQ.

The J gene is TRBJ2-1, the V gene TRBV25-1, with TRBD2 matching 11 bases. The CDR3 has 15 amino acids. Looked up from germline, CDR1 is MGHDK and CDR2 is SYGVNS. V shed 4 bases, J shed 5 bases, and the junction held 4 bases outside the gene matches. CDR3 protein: CASSVGLADNNEQFF. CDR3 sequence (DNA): TGTGCCAGCAGTGTGGGACTAGCGGATAACAATGAGCAGTTCTTC.

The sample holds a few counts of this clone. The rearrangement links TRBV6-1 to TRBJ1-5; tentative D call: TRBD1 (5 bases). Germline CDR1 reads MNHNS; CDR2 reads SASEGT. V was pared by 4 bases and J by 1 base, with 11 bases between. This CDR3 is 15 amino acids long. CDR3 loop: CASSGMTESNQPQHF. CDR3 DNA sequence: TGTGCCAGCAGTGGGATGACAGAAAGCAATCAGCCCCAGCATTTT.

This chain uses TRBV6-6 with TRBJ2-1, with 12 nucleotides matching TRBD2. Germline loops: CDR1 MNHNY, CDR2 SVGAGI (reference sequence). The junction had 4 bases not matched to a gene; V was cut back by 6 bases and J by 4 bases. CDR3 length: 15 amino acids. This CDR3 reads CASSPLAGGYNEQFF. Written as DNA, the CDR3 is TGTGCCAGCAGCCCCCTAGCGGGAGGGTACAATGAGCAGTTCTTC.

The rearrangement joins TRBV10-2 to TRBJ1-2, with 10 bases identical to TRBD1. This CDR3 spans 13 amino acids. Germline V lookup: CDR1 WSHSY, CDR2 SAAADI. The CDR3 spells CASQGQGHYGYTF. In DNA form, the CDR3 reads TGCGCAAGCCAGGGACAGGGGCACTATGGCTACACCTTC.

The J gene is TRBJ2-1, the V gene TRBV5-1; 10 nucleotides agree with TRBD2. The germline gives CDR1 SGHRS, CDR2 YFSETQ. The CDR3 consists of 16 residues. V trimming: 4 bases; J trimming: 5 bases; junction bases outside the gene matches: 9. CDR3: CASSLLAGQANNEQFF. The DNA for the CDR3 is TGCGCCAGCAGCCTACTAGCGGGGCAGGCGAACAATGAGCAGTTCTTC.

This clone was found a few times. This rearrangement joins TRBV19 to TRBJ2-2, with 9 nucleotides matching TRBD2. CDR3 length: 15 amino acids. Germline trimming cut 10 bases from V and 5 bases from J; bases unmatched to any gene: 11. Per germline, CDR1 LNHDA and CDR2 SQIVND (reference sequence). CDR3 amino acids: CATSTRLAGTGELFF. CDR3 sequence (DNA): TGTGCCACCTCGACGAGGCTAGCGGGAACCGGGGAGCTGTTTTTT. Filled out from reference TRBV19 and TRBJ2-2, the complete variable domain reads DGGITQSPKYLFRKEGQNVTLSCEQNLNHDAMYWYRQDPGQGLRLIYYSQIVNDFQKGDIAEGYSVSREKKESFPLTVTSAQKNPTAFYLCATSTRLAGTGELFFGEGSRLTVL.

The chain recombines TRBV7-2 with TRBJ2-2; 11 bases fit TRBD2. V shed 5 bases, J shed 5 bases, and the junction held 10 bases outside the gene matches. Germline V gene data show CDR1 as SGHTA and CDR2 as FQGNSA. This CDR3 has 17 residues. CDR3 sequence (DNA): TGTGCCAGCAGCCCATCTAGCGGGAGGTCTCTAACCGGGGAGCTGTTTTTT. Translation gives CASSPSSGRSLTGELFF.

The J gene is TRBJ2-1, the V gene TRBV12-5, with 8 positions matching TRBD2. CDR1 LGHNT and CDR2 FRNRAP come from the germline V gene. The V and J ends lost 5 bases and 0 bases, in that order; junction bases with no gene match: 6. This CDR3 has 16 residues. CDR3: CASGAGGRGSYNEQFF. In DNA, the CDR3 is TGTGCTAGTGGTGCGGGGGGTAGGGGCTCCTACAATGAGCAGTTCTTC.

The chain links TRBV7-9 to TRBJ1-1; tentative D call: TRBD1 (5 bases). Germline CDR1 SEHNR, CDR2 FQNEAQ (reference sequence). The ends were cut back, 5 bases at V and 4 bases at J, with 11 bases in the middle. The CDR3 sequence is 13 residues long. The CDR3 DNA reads TGTGCCAGCAGCCCCACAGGAGCCACTGAAGCTTTCTTT. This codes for CASSPTGATEAFF.

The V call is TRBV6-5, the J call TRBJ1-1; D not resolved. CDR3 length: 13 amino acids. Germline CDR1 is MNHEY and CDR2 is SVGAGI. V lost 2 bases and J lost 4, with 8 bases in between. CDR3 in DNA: TGTGCCAGCAGTTACCGCGGGGTCACTGAAGCTTTCTTT. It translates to CASSYRGVTEAFF.

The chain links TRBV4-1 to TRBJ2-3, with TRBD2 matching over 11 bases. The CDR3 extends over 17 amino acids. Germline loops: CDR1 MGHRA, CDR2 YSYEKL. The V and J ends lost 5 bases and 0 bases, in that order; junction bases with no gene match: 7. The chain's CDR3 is CASSYMTSGTSTDTQYF. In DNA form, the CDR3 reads TGCGCCAGCAGCTATATGACTAGCGGGACTAGCACAGATACGCAGTATTTT.

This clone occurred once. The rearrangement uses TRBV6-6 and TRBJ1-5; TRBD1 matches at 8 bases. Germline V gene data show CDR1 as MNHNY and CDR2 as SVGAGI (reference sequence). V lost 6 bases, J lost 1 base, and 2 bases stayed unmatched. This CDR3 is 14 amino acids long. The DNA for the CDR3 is TGTGCCAGCAGCCGGGACAGGAGCAATCAGCCCCAGCATTTT. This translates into CASSRDRSNQPQHF.

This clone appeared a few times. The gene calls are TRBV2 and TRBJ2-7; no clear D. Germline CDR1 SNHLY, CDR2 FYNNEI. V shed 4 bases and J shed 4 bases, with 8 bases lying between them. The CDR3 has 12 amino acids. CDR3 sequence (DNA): TGTGCCAGCAGTGCTATAATTTACGAGCAGTACTTC. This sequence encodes CASSAIIYEQYF. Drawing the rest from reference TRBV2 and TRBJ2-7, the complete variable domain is EPEVTQTPSHQVTQMGQEVILRCVPISNHLYFYWYRQILGQKVEFLVSFYNNEISEKSEIFDDQFSVERPDGSNFTLKIRSTKLEDSAMYFCASSAIIYEQYFGPGTRLTVT.

In DNA, the CDR3 is TGTGCCAGCACCTCAACTAGCGGGAGGGCCGTGGGAGAGCAGTACTTC. Its protein is CASTSTSGRAVGEQYF. The chain is built from TRBV28 and TRBJ2-7, with 13 positions matching TRBD2. This CDR3 region has 16 residues. The ends lost 7 bases at V and 7 bases at J; junction bases unmatched: 13. Germline lookup yields CDR1 MDHEN and CDR2 SYDVKM.

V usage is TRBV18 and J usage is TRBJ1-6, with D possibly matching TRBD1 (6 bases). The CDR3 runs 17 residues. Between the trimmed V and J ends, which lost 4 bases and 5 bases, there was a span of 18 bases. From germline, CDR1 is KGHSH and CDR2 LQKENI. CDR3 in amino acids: CASSLDATGAHNSPLHF. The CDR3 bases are TGTGCCAGCTCACTGGATGCGACAGGAGCTCATAATTCACCCCTCCACTTT.